The 15 T cell receptor beta chains below come from one sample, sequenced in a study of technical replicates of blood from several donors. The table came from immunoSEQ multiplex PCR; TCRdb's copy has only in-frame clones and leaves some out. The repertoire holds some 74,000 clones, with under 98% as singletons. The sequenced sample was T cells isolated from PBMCs. All receptors derive from a human donor in good health.

This clone was recorded once. This chain connects TRBV19 to TRBJ1-4, with 7 bases that match TRBD1. Germline CDR1 is LNHDA and CDR2 is SQIVND (reference sequence). Trimming took 7 bases from V and 4 from J; bases not matched to a gene: 6. The length of the CDR3 is 14 residues. Written as DNA, the CDR3 is TGTGCCAGTACCCAAGGGACAGATAATGAAAAACTGTTTTTT. Amino acid sequence: CASTQGTDNEKLFF.

CDR3 loop: CASSVQGAREAFF. As DNA, the CDR3 is TGTGCCAGTAGTGTTCAGGGGGCTCGGGAAGCTTTCTTT. V gene TRBV19 combines with J gene TRBJ1-1; 8 bases are a match to TRBD1. Trimming removed 5 bases from V and 8 bases from J; junction bases left unmatched: 7. Germline loops: CDR1 LNHDA, CDR2 SQIVND (reference sequence). The CDR3 sequence is 13 residues long.

V is TRBV19 and J is TRBJ1-1; TRBD1 aligns across 11 bases. CDR1 is LNHDA and CDR2 is SQIVND in the germline V gene (reference sequence). The junction had 7 bases not matched to a gene; V was cut back by 4 bases and J by 6 bases. This CDR3 is 15 amino acids long. The CDR3 protein is CASSTGTGGSSEAFF. Written as DNA, the CDR3 is TGTGCCAGTAGTACAGGGACAGGGGGGAGCTCTGAAGCTTTCTTT.

The chain carries TRBV11-2 and TRBJ2-7; TRBD1 agrees at 9 bases. V shed 4 bases, J shed 3 bases, and the junction held 1 base outside the gene matches. The CDR3 runs 13 residues. CDR1 SGHAT and CDR2 FQNNGV come from the germline V gene. Written as DNA, the CDR3 is TGTGCCAGCAGCTGGGGACAGGGCTACGAGCAGTACTTC. Translation gives CASSWGQGYEQYF. Variable domain in full (rest from reference TRBV11-2 and TRBJ2-7): EAGVAQSPRYKIIEKRQSVAFWCNPISGHATLYWYQQILGQGPKLLIQFQNNGVVDDSQLPKDRFSAERLKGVDSTLKIQPAKLEDSAVYLCASSWGQGYEQYFGPGTRLTVT.

This sequence joins TRBV18 and TRBJ2-5, with unresolved D. The germline gives CDR1 KGHSH, CDR2 LQKENI. This CDR3 has 13 residues. V lost 5 bases to trimming and J lost 4 bases, with 11 bases between them. CDR3 DNA: TGTGCCAGCTCAGTGACAAATCGAGAGACCCAGTACTTC. Translating gives CASSVTNRETQYF.

V gene TRBV19 combines with J gene TRBJ1-1; perhaps TRBD1 as D (6 bases). Germline V CDR1 and CDR2: LNHDA, SQIVND (reference sequence). V lost 2 bases and J lost 3, with 7 bases in between. CDR3 length: 13 amino acids. The CDR3, as DNA: TGTGCCAGTAGTATATCAGGGGACACTGAAGCTTTCTTT. This encodes CASSISGDTEAFF.

This clone was detected only once. The rearrangement links TRBV7-9 to TRBJ1-1, with TRBD1 matching over 7 bases. V shed 4 bases, J shed 6 bases, and the junction held 8 bases outside the gene matches. CDR1 and CDR2 from the germline V gene are SEHNR and FQNEAQ (reference sequence). The CDR3 is 14 amino acids. The CDR3 here is CASSYRQGWPEAFF. DNA of the CDR3: TGTGCCAGCAGCTACCGACAGGGTTGGCCTGAAGCTTTCTTT.

This sequence joins TRBV11-2 and TRBJ1-1; D unclear. Trimming took 2 bases from V and 12 from J, leaving 13 bases between them. The CDR3 covers 12 residues. The germline V gene has CDR1 SGHAT and CDR2 FQNNGV. For the CDR3, the DNA is TGTGCCAGCAGCTTAACCAGGCATGGAACTTTCTTT. The encoded protein is CASSLTRHGTFF.

The table lists this clone with a count of one. The chain carries TRBV4-2 and TRBJ2-1, with 8 bases fitting TRBD2. The CDR3 consists of 16 residues. Germline V lookup: CDR1 LGHNA, CDR2 YNFKEQ. The ends lost 6 bases at V and 6 bases at J; junction bases unmatched: 13. The CDR3 bases are TGTGCCAGCAGGCCCTCGAGCGGGAGCTTAGTCAATGAGCAGTTCTTC. It specifies CASRPSSGSLVNEQFF.

This sequence joins TRBV29-1 and TRBJ2-7, with D possibly TRBD2 on 5 matching bases. Germline V gives CDR1 SQVTM, CDR2 ANQGSEA. The CDR3 sequence is 14 residues long. V lost 4 bases to trimming and J lost 7 bases, with 20 bases between them. The DNA of the CDR3 is TGCAGCGTTGTTCCCGGAACTAGTGTATTTGAGCAGTACTTC. Its protein product is CSVVPGTSVFEQYF.

The CDR3 region has the DNA TGTGCCTGGAAGGGGGACACAGATACGCAGTATTTT. As protein: CAWKGDTDTQYF. The chain has TRBV30 and TRBJ2-3; D might be TRBD1 (6 bases). The CDR3 sequence is 12 residues long. Germline CDR1 GTSNPN, CDR2 SVGIG (reference sequence). The ends were cut back, 4 bases at V and 2 bases at J, with 7 bases in the middle.

This clone was found a few times. The rearrangement links TRBV23-1 to TRBJ1-1; no clear D. TRBV23-1 is given ORF status, its function remaining uncertain. The V end was cut by 5 bases, the J end by 11 bases, with 9 bases between. The CDR3 spans 10 residues. The CDR3 DNA reads TGCGCCAGCAGTTTCCGGTGGGCTTTCTTT. Encoded protein: CASSFRWAFF.

The chain combines TRBV6-1 with TRBJ2-1; D not resolved. The CDR3 loop spans 11 amino acids. Trimming left V 3 bases short and J 13 bases short, with 10 bases between. Germline V gene lookup returns CDR1 MNHNS and CDR2 SASEGT. The CDR3 DNA is TGTGCCAGCAGTGAGATAACAGATCAGTTCTTC. Its translation: CASSEITDQFF.

The CDR3 DNA reads TGTGCCTGGAAGCACATCCACAGGGCGTCCGGGGAGCTGTTTTTT. Its protein is CAWKHIHRASGELFF. The V and J genes are TRBV30 and TRBJ2-2, with D maybe TRBD1 (6 bases). V lost 4 bases, J lost 6 bases, and 18 bases lay in between. Germline V CDR1 and CDR2: GTSNPN, SVGIG (reference sequence). The CDR3 is 15 amino acids.

The chain uses TRBV19 and TRBJ2-1; 12 bases align to TRBD2. The V and J ends lost 4 bases and 4 bases, in that order; junction bases with no gene match: 5. In germline, CDR1 is LNHDA, CDR2 SQIVND (reference sequence). This CDR3 has 16 residues. CDR3 DNA: TGTGCCAGTAGTACCATGGGGACTAGCGGGTACAATGAGCAGTTCTTC. The encoded protein is CASSTMGTSGYNEQFF. The variable domain in full, with the rest retrieved from reference TRBV19 and TRBJ2-1, is DGGITQSPKYLFRKEGQNVTLSCEQNLNHDAMYWYRQDPGQGLRLIYYSQIVNDFQKGDIAEGYSVSREKKESFPLTVTSAQKNPTAFYLCASSTMGTSGYNEQFFGPGTRLTVL.